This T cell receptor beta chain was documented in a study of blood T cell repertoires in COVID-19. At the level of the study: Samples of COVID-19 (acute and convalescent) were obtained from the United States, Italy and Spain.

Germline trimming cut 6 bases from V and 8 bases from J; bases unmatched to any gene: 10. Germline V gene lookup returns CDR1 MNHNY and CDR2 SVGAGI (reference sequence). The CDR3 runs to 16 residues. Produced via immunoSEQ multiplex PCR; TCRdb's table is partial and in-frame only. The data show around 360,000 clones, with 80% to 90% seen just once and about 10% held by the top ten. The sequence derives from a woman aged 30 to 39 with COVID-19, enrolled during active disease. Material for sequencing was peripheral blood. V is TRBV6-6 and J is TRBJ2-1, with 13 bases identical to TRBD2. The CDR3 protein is CASSYGLAGEGDEQFF. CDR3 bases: TGTGCCAGCAGCTACGGACTAGCGGGAGAAGGCGATGAGCAGTTCTTC.